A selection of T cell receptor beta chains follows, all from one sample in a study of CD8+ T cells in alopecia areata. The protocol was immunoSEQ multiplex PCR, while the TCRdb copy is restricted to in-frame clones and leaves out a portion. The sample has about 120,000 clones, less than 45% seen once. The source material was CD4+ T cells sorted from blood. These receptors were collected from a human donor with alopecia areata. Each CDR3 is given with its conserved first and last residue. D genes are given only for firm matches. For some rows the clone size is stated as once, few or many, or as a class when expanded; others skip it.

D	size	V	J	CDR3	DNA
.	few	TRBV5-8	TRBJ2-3	CASSLDGRGTDTQYF	TGTGCCAGCAGCTTGGATGGACGGGGCACAGATACGCAGTATTTT
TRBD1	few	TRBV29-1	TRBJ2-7	CSVAGLPGQGAYEQYF	TGCAGCGTTGCGGGCCTTCCGGGACAGGGGGCCTACGAGCAGTACTTC
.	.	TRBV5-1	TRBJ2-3	CASGLTDTQYF	TGCGCCAGCGGACTTACAGATACGCAGTATTTT
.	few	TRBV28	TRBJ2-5	CASSPSLGRGFQYF	TGTGCCAGCAGTCCCAGCCTGGGTAGGGGGTTCCAGTACTTC
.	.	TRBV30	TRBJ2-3	CAWSRRVWSDTQYF	TGTGCCTGGAGTAGGAGGGTTTGGTCAGATACGCAGTATTTT
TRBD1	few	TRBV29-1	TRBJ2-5	CSVETGQGIAQYF	TGCAGCGTTGAAACGGGACAGGGGATCGCCCAGTACTTC
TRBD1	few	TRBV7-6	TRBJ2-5	CASSPRPGQSQETQYF	TGTGCCAGCAGCCCTCGTCCGGGACAGAGCCAAGAGACCCAGTACTTC
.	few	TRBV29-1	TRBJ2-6	CSVDSSGANVLTF	TGCAGCGTTGATTCCTCTGGGGCCAACGTCCTGACTTTC
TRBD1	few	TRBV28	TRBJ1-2	CASSNPGQIYGYTF	TGTGCCAGCAGTAATCCGGGACAGATCTATGGCTACACCTTC
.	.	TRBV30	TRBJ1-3	CAWSRDSGNTIYF	TGTGCCTGGAGTCGGGACTCTGGAAACACCATATATTTT
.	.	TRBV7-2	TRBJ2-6	CASSFFGLSGANVLTF	TGTGCCAGCAGCTTTTTTGGCCTGTCTGGGGCCAACGTCCTGACTTTC
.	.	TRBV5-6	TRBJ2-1	CASSLGQGDGQFF	TGTGCCAGCAGCTTGGGGCAGGGTGACGGTCAGTTCTTC
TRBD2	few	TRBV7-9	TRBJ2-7	CASSSGTSGHSYEQYF	TGTGCCAGCAGCTCCGGGACTAGCGGACACTCCTACGAGCAGTACTTC
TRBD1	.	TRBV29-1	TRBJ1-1	CSARTGNGKTEAFF	TGCAGCGCTCGGACAGGGAATGGGAAAACTGAAGCTTTCTTT
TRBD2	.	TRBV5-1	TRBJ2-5	CASSLGLADQETQYF	TGCGCCAGCAGCTTGGGACTAGCGGACCAAGAGACCCAGTACTTC
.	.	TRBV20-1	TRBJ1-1	CSARRDTEAFF	TGCAGTGCCCGGAGGGACACTGAAGCTTTCTTT
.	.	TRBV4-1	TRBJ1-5	CASSQEWSQPQHF	TGCGCCAGCAGCCAAGAATGGAGCCAGCCCCAGCATTTT
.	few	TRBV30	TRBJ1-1	CASKGLANTEAFF	TGTGCCTCCAAAGGGTTGGCGAACACTGAAGCTTTCTTT
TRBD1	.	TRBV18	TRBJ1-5	CASSPQGVPNQPQHF	TGTGCCAGCTCACCTCAGGGGGTGCCCAATCAGCCCCAGCATTTT
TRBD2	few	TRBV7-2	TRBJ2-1	CASSRAGGAYNEQFF	TGTGCCAGCAGCCGAGCGGGAGGCGCCTACAATGAGCAGTTCTTC
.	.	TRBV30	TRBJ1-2	CAWRFVARDVAF	TGTGCCTGGAGATTCGTCGCCAGGGATGTCGCCTTC
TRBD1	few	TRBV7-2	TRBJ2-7	CASSQGQLYEQYF	TGTGCCAGCAGCCAGGGACAGCTCTACGAGCAGTACTTC